This T cell receptor beta chain was identified during a study of beta chain features in type 1 diabetes. cDNA synthesis used the whole RNA isolate, giving expressed TCRB sequences. Profiling relied on immunoSEQ multiplex PCR, and the TCRdb table lists in-frame clones only, not all of them. The repertoire holds around 240,000 clones, about 10% seen once, with under 0.045% in the top ten. The CDR3 contains 15 residues. Trimming cost V 0 bases and J 8 bases; bases outside gene matches: 5. CDR1 is SGHRS, CDR2 YFSETQ, per germline. On this clone itself: What it recognizes is unknown.

Study-wide results and limits: For patients, the naive, central memory and Treg TCRB repertoires appeared more alike than for healthy donors. The question left open here concerned HLA type influencing TCRB rearrangement. PCR could preferentially amplify shorter templates, alike in patients and controls.

The chain joins TRBV5-1 to TRBJ2-1; TRBD2 matches 10 bases. The sequenced material came from naive CD4+ T cells from blood. The receptor was derived from a woman between 18 and 30 years old in good health. The CDR3 spells CASSLGSGRSDEQFF. The CDR3 DNA sequence: TGCGCCAGCAGCTTGGGTAGCGGGAGGAGTGATGAGCAGTTCTTC.